The source of this T cell receptor (beta chain) is a study of blood T cell repertoires in COVID-19. As for the study in general: The United States, Italy and Spain supplied acute and convalescent COVID-19 samples. The analysed material was cDNA or gDNA that came from T cells, B-cell-depleted T cells, or PBMCs.

V lost 0 bases to trimming and J lost 1 base, with 11 bases between them. The CDR3 is 16 residues long. Germline V lookup: CDR1 SGHKS, CDR2 YYEKEE (reference sequence). In the authors' methods: Estimates of nucleated cell counts were drawn from the amplification of reference gene primers. Using immunoSEQ multiplex PCR, the repertoire was profiled, and TCRdb retains in-frame clones only, with some absent. Clonal size and the V and J genes are those of that table, whereas D and trimming came from the DNA. The repertoire holds around 25,000 clones, with about four fifths as singletons. Material: peripheral blood. The rearrangement uses TRBV5-5 and TRBJ2-1; a possible D gene is TRBD2 (6 bases). The origin of this receptor is a man between 65 and 79 years old with acute or convalescent COVID-19. CDR3 sequence (DNA): TGTGCCAGCAGCTTGGCCGGAGGGGTATCCTACAATGAGCAGTTCTTC. Translated: CASSLAGGVSYNEQFF. Full variable domain (missing parts from reference TRBV5-5 and TRBJ2-1): DAGVTQSPTHLIKTRGQQVTLRCSPISGHKSVSWYQQVLGQGPQFIFQYYEKEERGRGNFPDRFSARQFPNYSSELNVNALLLGDSALYLCASSLAGGVSYNEQFFGPGTRLTVL.